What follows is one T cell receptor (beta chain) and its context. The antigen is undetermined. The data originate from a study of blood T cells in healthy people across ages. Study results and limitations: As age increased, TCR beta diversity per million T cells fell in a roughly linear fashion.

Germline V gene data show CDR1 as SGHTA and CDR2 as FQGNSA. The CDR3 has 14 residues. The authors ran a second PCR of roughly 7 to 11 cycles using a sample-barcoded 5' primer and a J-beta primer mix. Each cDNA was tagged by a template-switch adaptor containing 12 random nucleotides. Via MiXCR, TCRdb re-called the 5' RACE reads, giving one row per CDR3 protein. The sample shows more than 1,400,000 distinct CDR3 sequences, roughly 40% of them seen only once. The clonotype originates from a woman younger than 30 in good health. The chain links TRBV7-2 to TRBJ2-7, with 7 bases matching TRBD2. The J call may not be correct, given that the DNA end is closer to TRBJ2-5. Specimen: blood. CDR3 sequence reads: CASSRRGEGETQYF. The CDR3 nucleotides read TGTGCCAGCAGCCGTCGGGGGGAGGGAGAGACCCAGTACTTC.